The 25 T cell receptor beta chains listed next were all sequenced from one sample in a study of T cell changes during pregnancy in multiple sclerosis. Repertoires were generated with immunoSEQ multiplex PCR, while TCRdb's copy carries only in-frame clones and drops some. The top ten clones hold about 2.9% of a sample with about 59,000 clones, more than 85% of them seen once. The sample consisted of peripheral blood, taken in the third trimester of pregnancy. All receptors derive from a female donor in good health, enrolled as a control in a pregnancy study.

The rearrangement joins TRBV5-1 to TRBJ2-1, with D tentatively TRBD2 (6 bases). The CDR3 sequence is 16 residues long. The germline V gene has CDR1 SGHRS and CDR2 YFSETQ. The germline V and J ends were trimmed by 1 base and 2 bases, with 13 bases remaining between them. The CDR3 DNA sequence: TGCGCCAGCAGCTTGAGTCCCCTAGCGACCTACAATGAGCAGTTCTTC. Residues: CASSLSPLATYNEQFF.

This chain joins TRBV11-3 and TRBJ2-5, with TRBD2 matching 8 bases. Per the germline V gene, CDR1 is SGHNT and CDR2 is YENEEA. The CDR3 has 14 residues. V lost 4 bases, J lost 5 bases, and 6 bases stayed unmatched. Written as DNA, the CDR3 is TGTGCCAGCAGCTCAAGCGGGAGTTGGGAGACCCAGTACTTC. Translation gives CASSSSGSWETQYF.

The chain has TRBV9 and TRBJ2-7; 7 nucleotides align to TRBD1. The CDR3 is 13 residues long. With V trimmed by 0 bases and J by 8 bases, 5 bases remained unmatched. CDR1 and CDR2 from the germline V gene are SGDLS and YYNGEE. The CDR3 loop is CASSVESGQKQYF. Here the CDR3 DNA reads TGTGCCAGCAGCGTAGAGTCGGGACAGAAGCAGTACTTC.

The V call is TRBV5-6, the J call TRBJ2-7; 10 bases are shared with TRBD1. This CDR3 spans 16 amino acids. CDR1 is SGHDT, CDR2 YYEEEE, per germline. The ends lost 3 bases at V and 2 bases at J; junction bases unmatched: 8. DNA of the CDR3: TGTGCCAGCAGCTCTCGGGGACAGGGGAGAACCTACGAGCAGTACTTC. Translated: CASSSRGQGRTYEQYF.

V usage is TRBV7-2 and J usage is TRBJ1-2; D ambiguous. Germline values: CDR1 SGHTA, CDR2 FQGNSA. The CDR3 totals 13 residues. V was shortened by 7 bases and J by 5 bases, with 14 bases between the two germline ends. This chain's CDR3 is CASTYGVLYGYTF. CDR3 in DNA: TGTGCCAGCACCTACGGAGTGTTGTATGGCTACACCTTC.

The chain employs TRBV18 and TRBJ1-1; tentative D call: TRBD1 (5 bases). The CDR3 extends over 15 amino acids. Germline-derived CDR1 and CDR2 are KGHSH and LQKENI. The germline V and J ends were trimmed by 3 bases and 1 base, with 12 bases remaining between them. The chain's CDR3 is CASSPSGGPNTEAFF. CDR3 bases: TGTGCCAGCTCACCTTCGGGGGGACCGAACACTGAAGCTTTCTTT.

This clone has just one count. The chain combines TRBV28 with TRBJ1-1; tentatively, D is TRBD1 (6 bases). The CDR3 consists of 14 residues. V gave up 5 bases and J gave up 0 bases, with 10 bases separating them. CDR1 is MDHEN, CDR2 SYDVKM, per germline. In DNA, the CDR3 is TGTGCCAGCAGTGCGGACAGTATGAACACTGAAGCTTTCTTT. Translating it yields CASSADSMNTEAFF.

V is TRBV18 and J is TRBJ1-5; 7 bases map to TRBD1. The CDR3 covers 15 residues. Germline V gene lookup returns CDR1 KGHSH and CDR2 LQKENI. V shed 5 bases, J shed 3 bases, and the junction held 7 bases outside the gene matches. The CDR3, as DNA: TGTGCCAGCTCAGTAGGGACAGATTTCAATCAGCCCCAGCATTTT. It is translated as CASSVGTDFNQPQHF.

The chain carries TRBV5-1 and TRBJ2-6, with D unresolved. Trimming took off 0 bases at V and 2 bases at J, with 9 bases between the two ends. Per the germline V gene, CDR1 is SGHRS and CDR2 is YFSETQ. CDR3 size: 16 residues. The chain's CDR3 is CASSLGQEAGANVLTF. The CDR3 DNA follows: TGCGCCAGCAGCTTGGGTCAGGAAGCTGGGGCCAACGTCCTGACTTTC.

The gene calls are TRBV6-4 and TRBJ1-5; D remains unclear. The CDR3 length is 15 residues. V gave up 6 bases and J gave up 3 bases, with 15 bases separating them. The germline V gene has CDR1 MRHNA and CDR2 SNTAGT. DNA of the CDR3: TGTGCCAGCAGCCCCTTCGGGAAGACCAATCAGCCCCAGCATTTT. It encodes CASSPFGKTNQPQHF.

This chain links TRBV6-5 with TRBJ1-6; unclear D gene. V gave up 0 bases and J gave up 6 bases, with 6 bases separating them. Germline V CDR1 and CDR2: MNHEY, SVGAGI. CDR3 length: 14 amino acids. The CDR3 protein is CASSYSESNSPLHF. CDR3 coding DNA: TGTGCCAGCAGTTACTCGGAGAGTAATTCACCCCTCCACTTT.

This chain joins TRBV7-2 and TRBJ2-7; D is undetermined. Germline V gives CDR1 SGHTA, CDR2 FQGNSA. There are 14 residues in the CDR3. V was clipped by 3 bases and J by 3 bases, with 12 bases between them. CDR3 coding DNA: TGTGCCAGCAGCTTCCCCTCTACCCACTACGAGCAGTACTTC. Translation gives CASSFPSTHYEQYF.

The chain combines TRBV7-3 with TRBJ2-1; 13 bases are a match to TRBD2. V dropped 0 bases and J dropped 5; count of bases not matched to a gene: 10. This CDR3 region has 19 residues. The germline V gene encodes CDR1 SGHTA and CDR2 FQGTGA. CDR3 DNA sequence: TGTGCCAGCAGCTTAACGTTACCCACTAGCGGGGGGGCCCACAATGAGCAGTTCTTC. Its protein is CASSLTLPTSGGAHNEQFF.

This CDR3 reads CATAGTEAFF. The CDR3 nucleotides are TGTGCCACCGCGGGGACTGAAGCTTTCTTT. This chain connects TRBV2 to TRBJ1-1, with unresolved D. This CDR3 has 10 residues. The ends were cut back, 10 bases at V and 5 bases at J, with 8 bases in the middle. CDR1 and CDR2 (germline): SNHLY, FYNNEI.

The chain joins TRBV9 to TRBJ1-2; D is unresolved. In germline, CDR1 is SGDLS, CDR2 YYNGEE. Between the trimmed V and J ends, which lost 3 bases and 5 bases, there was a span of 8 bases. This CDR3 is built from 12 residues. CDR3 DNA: TGTGCCAGCAGCGGGCCCAATTATGGCTACACCTTC. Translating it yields CASSGPNYGYTF.

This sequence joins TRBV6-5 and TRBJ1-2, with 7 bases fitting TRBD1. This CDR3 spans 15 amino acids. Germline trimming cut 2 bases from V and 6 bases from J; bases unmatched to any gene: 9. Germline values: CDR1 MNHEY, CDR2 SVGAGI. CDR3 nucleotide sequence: TGTGCCAGCAGTTACGGTGGAGGGACAGCGAATGGCTACACCTTC. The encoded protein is CASSYGGGTANGYTF.

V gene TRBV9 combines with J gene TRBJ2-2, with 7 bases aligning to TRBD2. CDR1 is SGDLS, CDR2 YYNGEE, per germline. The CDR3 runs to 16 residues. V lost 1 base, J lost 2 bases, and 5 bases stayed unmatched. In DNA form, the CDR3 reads TGTGCCAGCAGCGTATCTACTAGCGTCAACACCGGGGAGCTGTTTTTT. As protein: CASSVSTSVNTGELFF.

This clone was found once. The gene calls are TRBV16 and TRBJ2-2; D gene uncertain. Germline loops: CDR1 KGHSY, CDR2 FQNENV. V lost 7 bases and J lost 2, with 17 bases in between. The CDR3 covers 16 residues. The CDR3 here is CASTERRVGNTGELFF. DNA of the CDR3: TGTGCCAGCACCGAAAGACGAGTGGGCAACACCGGGGAGCTGTTTTTT.

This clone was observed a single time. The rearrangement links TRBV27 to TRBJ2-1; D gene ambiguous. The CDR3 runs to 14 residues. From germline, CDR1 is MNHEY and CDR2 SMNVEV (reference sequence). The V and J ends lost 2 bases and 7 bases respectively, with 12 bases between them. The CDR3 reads CASSLGLTLNEQFF. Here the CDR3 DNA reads TGTGCCAGCAGTTTAGGGCTAACCCTAAATGAGCAGTTCTTC.

The CDR3, as DNA: TGTGCCAGCAGCTTAATCGGACTAGCGGGGGATACGCAGTATTTT. Encoded protein: CASSLIGLAGDTQYF. This chain links TRBV7-2 with TRBJ2-3; 12 bases are a match to TRBD2. The CDR3 is 15 amino acids. V dropped 2 bases and J dropped 6; count of bases not matched to a gene: 3. Per the germline V gene, CDR1 is SGHTA and CDR2 is FQGNSA.

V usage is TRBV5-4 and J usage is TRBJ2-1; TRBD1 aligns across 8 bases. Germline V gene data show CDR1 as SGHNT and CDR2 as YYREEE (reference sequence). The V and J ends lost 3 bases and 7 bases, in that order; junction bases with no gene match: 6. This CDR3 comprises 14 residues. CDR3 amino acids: CASSSPGGVNEQFF. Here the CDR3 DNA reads TGTGCCAGCAGCTCGCCAGGGGGCGTTAATGAGCAGTTCTTC.

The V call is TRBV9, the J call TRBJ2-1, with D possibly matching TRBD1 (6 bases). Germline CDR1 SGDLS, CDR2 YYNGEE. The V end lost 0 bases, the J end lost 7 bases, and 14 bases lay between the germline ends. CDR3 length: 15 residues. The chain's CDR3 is CASSVVDGTKNEQFF. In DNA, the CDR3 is TGTGCCAGCAGCGTAGTCGACGGGACAAAAAATGAGCAGTTCTTC.

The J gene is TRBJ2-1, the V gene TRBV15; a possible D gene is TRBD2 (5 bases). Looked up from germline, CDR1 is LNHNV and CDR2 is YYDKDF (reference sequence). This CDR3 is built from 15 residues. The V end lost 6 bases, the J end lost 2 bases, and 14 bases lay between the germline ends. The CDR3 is CATRFLGSAYNEQFF. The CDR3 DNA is TGTGCCACCAGGTTTCTAGGGAGCGCCTACAATGAGCAGTTCTTC. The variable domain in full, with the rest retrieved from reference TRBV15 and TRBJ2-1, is DAMVIQNPRYQVTQFGKPVTLSCSQTLNHNVMYWYQQKSSQAPKLLFHYYDKDFNNEADTPDNFQSRRPNTSFCFLDIRSPGLGDTAMYLCATRFLGSAYNEQFFGPGTRLTVL.

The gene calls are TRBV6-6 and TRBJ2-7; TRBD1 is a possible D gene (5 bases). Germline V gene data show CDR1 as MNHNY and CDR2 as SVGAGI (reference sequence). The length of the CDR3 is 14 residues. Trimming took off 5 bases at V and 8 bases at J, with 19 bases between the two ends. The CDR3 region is CASSRDRTYSKQYF. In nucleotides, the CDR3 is TGTGCCAGCAGTCGCGACCGGACATATTCGAAGCAGTACTTC.

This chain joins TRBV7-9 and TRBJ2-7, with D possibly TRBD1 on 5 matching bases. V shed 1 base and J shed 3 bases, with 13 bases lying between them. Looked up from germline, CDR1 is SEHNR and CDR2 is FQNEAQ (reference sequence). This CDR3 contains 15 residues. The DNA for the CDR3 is TGTGCCAGCAGCTTAGAGGTCCAGGGTAACTACGAGCAGTACTTC. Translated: CASSLEVQGNYEQYF.